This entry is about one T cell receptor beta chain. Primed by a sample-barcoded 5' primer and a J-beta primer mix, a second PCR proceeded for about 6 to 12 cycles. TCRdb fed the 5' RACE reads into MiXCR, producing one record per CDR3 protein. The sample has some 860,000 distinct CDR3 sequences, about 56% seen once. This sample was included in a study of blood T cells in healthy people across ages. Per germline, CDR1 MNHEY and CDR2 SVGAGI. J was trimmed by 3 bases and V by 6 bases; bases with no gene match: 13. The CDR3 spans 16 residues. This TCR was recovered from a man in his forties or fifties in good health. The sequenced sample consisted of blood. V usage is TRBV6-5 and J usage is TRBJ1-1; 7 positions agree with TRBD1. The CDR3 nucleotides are TGTGCCAGCAGACTTACCGCCACAGGGGTCGACACTGAAGCTTTCTTT. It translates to CASRLTATGVDTEAFF.